This T cell receptor beta chain was profiled in a study of monozygotic twins with inflammatory bowel disease. Reprocessing the 5' RACE reads, TCRdb reports a single entry for every CDR3 protein and omits DNA. The sample data list some 150,000 distinct CDR3 sequences. CDR1 is SEHNR and CDR2 is FQNEAQ in the germline V gene (reference sequence). The CDR3 is 16 residues long. This chain links TRBV7-9 with TRBJ2-7; TCRdb's D call of TRBD2 is untestable without DNA. Sequenced material: blood. The TCR comes from a human donor with ulcerative colitis or Crohn's disease, or a healthy co-twin of an affected twin (not recorded which). The CDR3 sequence is CASSEAGEGPAYEQYF. Using reference TRBV7-9 and TRBJ2-7 for the parts outside the CDR3, the full variable domain is DTGVSQNPRHKITKRGQNVTFRCDPISEHNRLYWYRQTLGQGPEFLTYFQNEAQLEKSRLLSDRFSAERPKGSFSTLEIQRTEQGDSAMYLCASSEAGEGPAYEQYFGPGTRLTVT.